The clone carrying this T cell receptor beta chain showed up just a few times. The germline CDR1 and CDR2 sequences are SEHNR and FQNEAQ (reference sequence). V shed 1 base and J shed 0 bases, with 9 bases lying between them. The CDR3 loop spans 16 amino acids. Sequenced material consisted of expressed TCRB transcripts (all of the isolated RNA was reverse transcribed). Using immunoSEQ multiplex PCR, the repertoire was profiled, and TCRdb retains in-frame clones only, with some absent. The sample has some 230,000 clones, over 9.5% seen once. The sample originates from a study of beta chain features in type 1 diabetes.

The TCR originated in a woman aged 18 to 35 in good health. V is TRBV7-9 and J is TRBJ1-4; D is uncertain. The sample consisted of naive CD4+ T cells from blood. CDR3 sequence: CASSLVGGTTNEKLFF. The CDR3, as DNA: TGTGCCAGCAGCTTAGTTGGCGGAACAACTAATGAAAAACTGTTTTTT.